This section outlines one TCR beta chain sequence together with its context. The antigen is not known. At one of its ends the junction is not consistent with the germline gene, which may arise from a read error. RNA was extracted from bulk tissue without any cell sorting. Chemotherapy-naive patients with new lung cancer underwent thoracic surgery in China, August–late 2014. Three rounds of nested PCR, following a modified ARM-PCR protocol, produced the TCRbeta library. TCRdb itself ran the multiplex PCR reads through MiXCR, one entry per CDR3 protein. The sample has 76,000 or so distinct CDR3 sequences, around 65% seen once. This entry is derived from a study of tumor and adjacent non-tumor tissue in lung cancer. The CDR3 is made up of 13 amino acids. Germline V gene lookup returns CDR1 KGHDR and CDR2 SFDVKD. Notes on the study in general: Higher tumor TCR diversity was associated with shorter survival. Top 100 clones took a larger repertoire share in normal lung.

The chain couples TRBV24-1 to TRBJ2-7; no reliable D call. Specimen: lung tumor tissue. The sequence was obtained from a woman between 70 and 85 years old with non-small cell lung cancer. The CDR3 sequence is CTTSDPVTYEQYF. CDR3 coding DNA: TGTACCACCAGTGACCCAGTTACCTACGAGCAGTACTTC.